The entry that follows covers one T cell receptor beta chain sequence. Antigen: not known. These data come from a study of blood T cells in healthy people across ages. Findings of the study overall: The authors considered diversity estimates from one million T cells to be underestimates.

With a J-beta primer mix and a sample-barcoded 5' primer, a second PCR ran 7 to 11 cycles. TCRdb used MiXCR to reprocess the 5' RACE reads, holding one entry per CDR3 protein. The repertoire consists of fewer than 800,000 distinct CDR3 sequences, with over 20% occurring once and the leading ten covering roughly 3.6%. The sample providers were healthy Caucasian people from Russia, aged about 6 to 95. V was cut by 4 bases and J by 0 bases, with 26 bases left in between. Germline CDR1 reads SGHRS; CDR2 reads YFSETQ. The CDR3 sequence is 20 residues long. The sequencing sample was made of blood. The receptor's source is a man in his 70s in good health. The rearrangement uses TRBV5-1 and TRBJ1-5; D unresolved. CDR3 nucleotides: TGCGCCAGCAGCGGATCGTTGTATTCCCGACGCTTCGGTAGCAATCAGCCCCAGCATTTT. It translates to CASSGSLYSRRFGSNQPQHF. The full variable domain, in which reference TRBV5-1 and TRBJ1-5 provide the parts outside the CDR3, is KAGVTQTPRYLIKTRGQQVTLSCSPISGHRSVSWYQQTPGQGLQFLFEYFSETQRNKGNFPGRFSGRQFSNSRSEMNVSTLELGDSALYLCASSGSLYSRRFGSNQPQHFGDGTRLSIL.